These 27 T cell receptor beta chains were all obtained from the same sample, sequenced in a study of cytomegalovirus exposure and HLA in healthy donors. The PCR used 60 Vbeta and 13 Jbeta primers. Sequenced by immunoSEQ multiplex PCR; TCRdb stores in-frame clones only, minus some. The sample lists about 82,000 clones; around 74% were seen once. Source material: PBMCs. The origin of the receptors is a woman aged 50 to 60 in good health and CMV-seropositive.

This rearrangement joins TRBV19 to TRBJ1-5; a possible D gene is TRBD1 (5 bases). The CDR3 runs 16 residues. V lost 7 bases, J lost 2 bases, and 18 bases lay in between. CDR1 and CDR2 from the germline V gene are LNHDA and SQIVND (reference sequence). CDR3 DNA sequence: TGTGCCAGTACCCCGGGGAGGGGAATCGGCAATCAGCCCCAGCATTTT. It yields the protein CASTPGRGIGNQPQHF.

This clone has a handful of counts. The chain recombines TRBV18 with TRBJ2-7; the D is unclear. The V end was cut by 6 bases, the J end by 5 bases, with 8 bases between. There are 11 residues in the CDR3. Germline CDR1 and CDR2: KGHSH and LQKENI. CDR3 sequence: CASSQSDEQYF. The CDR3 DNA is TGTGCCAGCTCCCAAAGCGACGAGCAGTACTTC.

CDR3 in amino acids: CASSPRDRGTEAFF. CDR3 bases: TGTGCCAGCTCACCAAGGGACAGGGGAACTGAAGCTTTCTTT. V gene TRBV18 combines with J gene TRBJ1-1; 10 bases line up with TRBD1. Germline lookup yields CDR1 KGHSH and CDR2 LQKENI. V gave up 2 bases and J gave up 5 bases; unmatched junction bases: 2. This CDR3 contains 14 residues.

The DNA for the CDR3 is TGTGCCAGCAGTGAAATAAAGTCGGTAGCGGGAGAGGGTGAGCAGTTCTTC. Translating it yields CASSEIKSVAGEGEQFF. The chain is built from TRBV6-1 and TRBJ2-1, with 9 bases aligning to TRBD2. Germline loops: CDR1 MNHNS, CDR2 SASEGT. The CDR3 covers 17 residues. After removal of 2 bases from V and 9 bases from J, the junction contained 14 bases not matched to a gene.

The V and J genes are TRBV29-1 and TRBJ2-2, with TRBD2 identical over 9 bases. V was pared by 3 bases and J by 5 bases, with 1 base of the junction left unmatched. Germline CDR1 reads SQVTM; CDR2 reads ANQGSEA. This CDR3 is built from 13 residues. The CDR3 reads CSVERGGTGELFF. The CDR3 DNA sequence: TGCAGCGTTGAGCGGGGGGGTACCGGGGAGCTGTTTTTT.

The chain joins TRBV5-1 to TRBJ1-4, with D hard to call. CDR1 and CDR2 from the germline V gene are SGHRS and YFSETQ. This CDR3 has 14 residues. The germline V and J ends were trimmed by 6 bases and 2 bases, with 11 bases remaining between them. The CDR3 DNA follows: TGCGCCAGCACCCGGTCCGGGACTAATGAAAAACTGTTTTTT. This translates into CASTRSGTNEKLFF.

In DNA, the CDR3 is TGTGCCAGCAGGGAAGGGAGGGTTTCCTACGAGCAGTACTTC. This gives the protein CASREGRVSYEQYF. The J gene is TRBJ2-7, the V gene TRBV28, with TRBD2 identical over 7 bases. Germline V CDR1 and CDR2: MDHEN, SYDVKM. There are 14 residues in the CDR3. The V and J ends lost 6 bases and 1 base, in that order; junction bases with no gene match: 6. Filled out from reference TRBV28 and TRBJ2-7, the complete variable domain reads DVKVTQSSRYLVKRTGEKVFLECVQDMDHENMFWYRQDPGLGLRLIYFSYDVKMKEKGDIPEGYSVSREKKERFSLILESASTNQTSMYLCASREGRVSYEQYFGPGTRLTVT.

The chain's CDR3 is CASSIGQASNEQFF. CDR3 nucleotides: TGTGCCAGCAGCATCGGACAGGCGAGCAATGAGCAGTTCTTC. The rearrangement uses TRBV11-3 and TRBJ2-1; 7 bases agree with TRBD1. V was clipped by 5 bases and J by 6 bases; unmatched bases: 7. Germline values: CDR1 SGHNT, CDR2 YENEEA. The CDR3 has 14 residues.

The gene calls are TRBV7-8 and TRBJ1-2; D possibly corresponds to TRBD1 (5 bases). V lost 5 bases and J 4 bases, leaving 11 bases between the germline ends. The length of the CDR3 is 13 residues. The germline CDR1 and CDR2 sequences are SGHVS and FQNEAQ. CDR3 residues: CASSHDRAYGYTF. The CDR3 DNA reads as TGTGCCAGCAGCCATGACAGAGCCTATGGCTACACCTTC.

This clone was picked up one time. The rearrangement uses TRBV4-1 and TRBJ1-3; 7 bases line up with TRBD1. V lost 1 base to trimming and J lost 2 bases; unmatched junction nucleotides: 5. The CDR3 length is 16 residues. Germline CDR1 reads MGHRA; CDR2 reads YSYEKL. This CDR3 is CASSQARTGAGNTIYF. DNA of the CDR3: TGCGCCAGCAGCCAAGCTCGGACAGGAGCTGGAAACACCATATATTTT.

The chain uses TRBV18 and TRBJ2-7; a possible D gene is TRBD2 (6 bases). Between the trimmed V and J ends, which lost 6 bases and 6 bases, there was a span of 9 bases. The CDR3 is 11 amino acids. Looked up from germline, CDR1 is KGHSH and CDR2 is LQKENI. CDR3 coding DNA: TGTGCCAGCTCCCCGGAGGGCGAGCAGTACTTC. This gives the protein CASSPEGEQYF. Together with reference TRBV18 and TRBJ2-7, the CDR3 gives the full variable domain: NAGVMQNPRHLVRRRGQEARLRCSPMKGHSHVYWYRQLPEEGLKFMVYLQKENIIDESGMPKERFSAEFPKEGPSILRIQQVVRGDSAAYFCASSPEGEQYFGPGTRLTVT.

The chain recombines TRBV6-5 with TRBJ1-1, with D hard to call. V lost 10 bases and J lost 0, with 9 bases in between. The CDR3 is made up of 12 amino acids. CDR1 is MNHEY and CDR2 is SVGAGI in the germline V gene. The CDR3 spells CATQAVNTEAFF. In nucleotides, the CDR3 is TGTGCCACGCAGGCAGTGAACACTGAAGCTTTCTTT.

This CDR3 is CASRGASSAETQYF. In nucleotides, the CDR3 is TGTGCCAGCAGAGGCGCTTCTAGCGCGGAGACCCAGTACTTC. The genes are TRBV6-5 and TRBJ2-5; D possibly corresponds to TRBD2 (6 bases). Trimming cost V 6 bases and J 5 bases, with 16 bases left between them. Germline V gene lookup returns CDR1 MNHEY and CDR2 SVGAGI. The CDR3 contains 14 residues.

V and J are TRBV6-5 and TRBJ1-4; D unclear. Per the germline V gene, CDR1 is MNHEY and CDR2 is SVGAGI. The length of the CDR3 is 14 residues. CDR3 protein: CASQAHATNEKLFF. CDR3 bases: TGTGCTTCGCAGGCACATGCAACTAATGAAAAACTGTTTTTT.

The CDR3 DNA is TGTGCCAGCAGTCCGAGGGGGTTCAATCAGCCCCAGCATTTT. Translating gives CASSPRGFNQPQHF. The V call is TRBV6-5, the J call TRBJ1-5, with a tentative D call TRBD1 (6 bases). The germline CDR1 and CDR2 sequences are MNHEY and SVGAGI. Trimming removed 5 bases from V and 3 bases from J, with 11 bases in between. CDR3 length: 14 residues.

This clone has more than one count but fewer than ten. The chain employs TRBV10-3 and TRBJ1-2; perhaps TRBD1 as D (6 bases). The germline gives CDR1 ENHRY, CDR2 SYGVKD. Trimming took 7 bases from V and 8 from J, leaving 17 bases between them. The CDR3 covers 13 residues. CDR3 protein: CAITRDGTYGYTF. Here the CDR3 DNA reads TGTGCCATCACCCGGGACGGGACATACGGCTACACCTTC.

The chain links TRBV10-2 to TRBJ2-4, with TRBD2 matching over 13 bases. CDR1 is WSHSY, CDR2 SAAADI, per germline. V lost 9 bases and J lost 2; bases outside the gene matches: 16. The CDR3 is 19 residues long. CDR3 sequence: CASKGGGLAGYRTKNIQYF. CDR3 sequence (DNA): TGCGCCAGTAAAGGGGGGGGACTAGCGGGGTATAGGACCAAAAACATTCAGTACTTC.

The chain employs TRBV6-5 and TRBJ2-7, with 8 bases that match TRBD2. CDR3 length: 14 residues. From germline, CDR1 is MNHEY and CDR2 SVGAGI. V shed 5 bases and J 3 bases; nucleotides not matched to a gene: 6. CDR3 in amino acids: CASSLASGRYEQYF. The DNA for the CDR3 is TGTGCCAGCAGTCTGGCTAGCGGGCGCTACGAGCAGTACTTC.

The V and J genes are TRBV28 and TRBJ2-6, with 7 bases that match TRBD2. The CDR3 consists of 16 residues. CDR1 is MDHEN and CDR2 is SYDVKM in the germline V gene. V shed 1 base, J shed 2 bases, and the junction held 2 bases outside the gene matches. CDR3 nucleotides: TGTGCCAGCAGTTTATACGGGGGGACTGGGGCCAACGTCCTGACTTTC. Its translation: CASSLYGGTGANVLTF.

The rearrangement joins TRBV5-6 to TRBJ1-5; tentative D call: TRBD1 (6 bases). The length of the CDR3 is 13 residues. The V and J ends lost 2 bases and 10 bases respectively, with 13 bases between them. Per the germline V gene, CDR1 is SGHDT and CDR2 is YYEEEE. The CDR3 sequence is CASSFQGNLPQHF. The DNA of the CDR3 is TGTGCCAGCAGCTTCCAGGGGAATTTACCCCAGCATTTT.

The V gene is TRBV4-1, the J gene TRBJ2-2; the D gene is possibly TRBD1 (5 bases). Trimming took off 1 base at V and 2 bases at J, with 8 bases between the two ends. There are 15 residues in the CDR3. The germline gives CDR1 MGHRA, CDR2 YSYEKL. The CDR3 DNA reads as TGCGCCAGCAGCCAAGGACAGCTAAACACCGGGGAGCTGTTTTTT. Residues: CASSQGQLNTGELFF.

This clone was found once. The chain uses TRBV6-1 and TRBJ2-3; TRBD2 agrees at 10 bases. From germline, CDR1 is MNHNS and CDR2 SASEGT. This CDR3 spans 17 amino acids. The V segment lost 0 bases and the J segment 1 base; nucleotides outside the gene matches: 4. The CDR3 reads CASSEASGTSGTDTQYF. The CDR3 coding sequence is TGTGCCAGCAGTGAAGCCTCCGGGACTAGCGGCACAGATACGCAGTATTTT.

The chain joins TRBV7-8 to TRBJ2-5; tentatively, D is TRBD1 (6 bases). This CDR3 is built from 15 residues. Germline V lookup: CDR1 SGHVS, CDR2 FQNEAQ. V was shortened by 2 bases and J by 2 bases, with 12 bases between the two germline ends. The CDR3 DNA follows: TGTGCCAGCAGCTTATCTCCCAGGGGTCAAGAGACCCAGTACTTC. It yields the protein CASSLSPRGQETQYF.

The rearrangement joins TRBV6-4 to TRBJ2-1, with a possible D match to TRBD2 (6 bases). Germline CDR1 MRHNA, CDR2 SNTAGT. CDR3 length: 16 residues. V was cut by 3 bases and J by 8 bases, with 20 bases left in between. The CDR3 nucleotides are TGTGCCAGCAGTGAAACCGGGACTGAAGCCTCATATGAGCAGTTCTTC. This encodes CASSETGTEASYEQFF.

This chain links TRBV30 with TRBJ1-1; TRBD1 might be the D (6 bases). The CDR3 runs 13 residues. Germline V gives CDR1 GTSNPN, CDR2 SVGIG (reference sequence). The V gene lost 2 bases and the J gene lost 5 bases, with 12 bases spanning the gap. CDR3 nucleotides: TGTGCCTGGAGTCCCGGGGGGCGAACTGAAGCTTTCTTT. It yields the protein CAWSPGGRTEAFF.

The rearrangement links TRBV27 to TRBJ2-5; 7 nucleotides match TRBD1. V lost 2 bases and J lost 1; bases outside the gene matches: 4. Germline CDR1 and CDR2: MNHEY and SMNVEV (reference sequence). The CDR3 covers 15 residues. CDR3 nucleotide sequence: TGTGCCAGCAGTTTAGGGAACAGGGGCCAAGAGACCCAGTACTTC. This encodes CASSLGNRGQETQYF.

V usage is TRBV5-1 and J usage is TRBJ2-1, with D unclear. The germline V and J ends were trimmed by 2 bases and 2 bases, with 5 bases remaining between them. This CDR3 has 13 residues. Germline CDR1 SGHRS, CDR2 YFSETQ. CDR3 sequence reads: CASSFTTYNEQFF. The CDR3 nucleotides are TGCGCCAGCAGCTTTACTACCTACAATGAGCAGTTCTTC.